These T cell receptor beta chains were read from a single sample in a study of OX40 agonist ivuxolimab in advanced cancers. The protocol was immunoSEQ multiplex PCR, while the TCRdb copy is restricted to in-frame clones and leaves out a portion. Altogether nearly 70,000 clones are present, approximately 90% being singletons, with the ten largest covering about 8.2%. The sequencing here drew on CD4+ or CD8+ T cells sorted from blood, taken in a trial of the OX40 agonist ivuxolimab. The receptors originated from an adult with an advanced solid tumor such as melanoma, head and neck, liver or kidney cancer. Both conserved end residues are part of each CDR3. D genes are given only for firm matches. Rows give clone size only sometimes, using once, few, many, or a class for an expanded clone.

clone size: NA; V gene: TRBV6-5; D gene: TRBD2; J gene: TRBJ2-7; CDR3 protein: CASRVTSGSSYEQYF; CDR3 DNA: TGTGCCAGCAGAGTTACTAGCGGGAGCTCCTACGAGCAGTACTTC
clone size: NA; V gene: TRBV14; D gene: NA; J gene: TRBJ1-4; CDR3 protein: CASSLTVGANEKLFF; CDR3 DNA: TGTGCCAGCAGCCTCACCGTGGGTGCTAATGAAAAACTGTTTTTT
clone size: NA; V gene: TRBV6-4; D gene: NA; J gene: TRBJ2-1; CDR3 protein: CASSPGANNEQFF; CDR3 DNA: TGTGCCAGCAGTCCCGGCGCAAACAATGAGCAGTTCTTC
clone size: NA; V gene: TRBV28; D gene: TRBD1; J gene: TRBJ1-5; CDR3 protein: CASRPGTVNQPQHF; CDR3 DNA: TGTGCCAGCAGACCCGGGACAGTAAATCAGCCCCAGCATTTT
clone size: few; V gene: TRBV7-9; D gene: NA; J gene: TRBJ2-2; CDR3 protein: CASSRDDANTGELFF; CDR3 DNA: TGTGCCAGCAGCAGAGACGACGCGAACACCGGGGAGCTGTTTTTT
clone size: NA; V gene: TRBV9; D gene: TRBD1; J gene: TRBJ1-1; CDR3 protein: CASSATGGTEAFF; CDR3 DNA: TGTGCCAGCAGCGCCACAGGGGGCACTGAAGCTTTCTTT
clone size: NA; V gene: TRBV7-9; D gene: NA; J gene: TRBJ2-3; CDR3 protein: CASSTVLPRTDTQYF; CDR3 DNA: TGTGCCAGCAGCACCGTCCTTCCAAGGACAGATACGCAGTATTTT
clone size: NA; V gene: TRBV5-4; D gene: NA; J gene: TRBJ2-5; CDR3 protein: CASSMRGTEETQYF; CDR3 DNA: TGTGCCAGCAGTATGCGCGGGACAGAGGAGACCCAGTACTTC
clone size: NA; V gene: TRBV7-8; D gene: TRBD2; J gene: TRBJ2-2; CDR3 protein: CASSSNRLPGLAGGRTGELFF; CDR3 DNA: TGTGCCAGCAGCTCAAACCGGCTCCCGGGACTAGCGGGGGGGCGTACCGGGGAGCTGTTTTTT
clone size: NA; V gene: TRBV28; D gene: TRBD1; J gene: TRBJ2-3; CDR3 protein: CASSPTTGGSFTDTQYF; CDR3 DNA: TGTGCCAGCAGTCCTACGACAGGGGGCTCATTCACAGATACGCAGTATTTT
clone size: NA; V gene: TRBV19; D gene: NA; J gene: TRBJ2-7; CDR3 protein: CASSRSASYEQYF; CDR3 DNA: TGTGCCAGTAGTAGGTCGGCGTCCTACGAGCAGTACTTC
clone size: NA; V gene: TRBV11-2; D gene: TRBD2; J gene: TRBJ2-1; CDR3 protein: CAAGEGILSEQFF; CDR3 DNA: TGTGCCGCTGGGGAGGGTATTTTGAGTGAGCAGTTCTTC
clone size: NA; V gene: TRBV7-6; D gene: NA; J gene: TRBJ2-5; CDR3 protein: CASSSLRGALQETQYF; CDR3 DNA: TGTGCCAGCAGCTCCCTAAGGGGGGCCCTTCAAGAGACCCAGTACTTC
clone size: NA; V gene: TRBV19; D gene: NA; J gene: TRBJ2-1; CDR3 protein: CASSISSGLRGNEQFF; CDR3 DNA: TGTGCCAGTAGTATATCCTCAGGGTTGCGCGGCAATGAGCAGTTCTTC
clone size: NA; V gene: TRBV19; D gene: NA; J gene: TRBJ1-2; CDR3 protein: CASRRVENYGYTF; CDR3 DNA: TGTGCCTCCAGGAGGGTCGAGAACTATGGCTACACCTTC
clone size: NA; V gene: TRBV11-2; D gene: NA; J gene: TRBJ2-4; CDR3 protein: CARARVAKNIQYF; CDR3 DNA: TGTGCTAGAGCGCGGGTGGCCAAAAACATTCAGTACTTC
clone size: NA; V gene: TRBV11-2; D gene: TRBD2; J gene: TRBJ2-1; CDR3 protein: CASSLGGGTYNEQFF; CDR3 DNA: TGTGCCAGCAGCTTAGGCGGGGGGACCTACAATGAGCAGTTCTTC
clone size: once; V gene: TRBV6-1; D gene: TRBD1; J gene: TRBJ1-2; CDR3 protein: CASSLTGDNYGYTF; CDR3 DNA: TGTGCCAGCAGTTTGACAGGGGACAATTATGGCTACACCTTC
clone size: NA; V gene: TRBV4-2; D gene: NA; J gene: TRBJ1-4; CDR3 protein: CASSQAERNLEKLFF; CDR3 DNA: TGTGCCAGCAGCCAAGCTGAGCGTAACCTGGAAAAACTGTTTTTT
clone size: NA; V gene: TRBV28; D gene: NA; J gene: TRBJ2-2; CDR3 protein: CARTGDRNTGELFF; CDR3 DNA: TGTGCCAGGACGGGGGACCGGAACACCGGGGAGCTGTTTTTT
clone size: NA; V gene: TRBV7-6; D gene: NA; J gene: TRBJ1-1; CDR3 protein: CASSQQGSTEAFF; CDR3 DNA: TGTGCCAGCAGCCAACAGGGCAGCACTGAAGCTTTCTTT
clone size: few; V gene: TRBV30; D gene: NA; J gene: TRBJ1-2; CDR3 protein: CAWSASIGGYTF; CDR3 DNA: TGTGCCTGGAGTGCAAGTATAGGGGGCTACACCTTC
clone size: NA; V gene: TRBV6-7; D gene: NA; J gene: TRBJ2-2; CDR3 protein: CASPRGGGELFF; CDR3 DNA: TGTGCCAGCCCCCGGGGTGGCGGGGAGCTGTTTTTT